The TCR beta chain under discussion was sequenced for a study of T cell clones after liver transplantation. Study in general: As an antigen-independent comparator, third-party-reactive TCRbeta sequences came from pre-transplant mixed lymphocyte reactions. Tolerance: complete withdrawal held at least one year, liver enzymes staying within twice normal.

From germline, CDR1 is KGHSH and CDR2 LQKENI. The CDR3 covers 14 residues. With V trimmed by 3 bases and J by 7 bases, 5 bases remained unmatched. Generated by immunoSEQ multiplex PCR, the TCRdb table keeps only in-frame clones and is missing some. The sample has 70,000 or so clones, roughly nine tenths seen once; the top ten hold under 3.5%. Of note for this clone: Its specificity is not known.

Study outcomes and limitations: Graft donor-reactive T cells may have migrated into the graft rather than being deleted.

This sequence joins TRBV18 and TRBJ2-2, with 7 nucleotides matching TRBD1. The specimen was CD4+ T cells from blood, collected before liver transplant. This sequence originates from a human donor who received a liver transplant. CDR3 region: CASSPGQPGGELFF. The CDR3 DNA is TGTGCCAGCTCACCGGGACAGCCAGGCGGGGAGCTGTTTTTT.